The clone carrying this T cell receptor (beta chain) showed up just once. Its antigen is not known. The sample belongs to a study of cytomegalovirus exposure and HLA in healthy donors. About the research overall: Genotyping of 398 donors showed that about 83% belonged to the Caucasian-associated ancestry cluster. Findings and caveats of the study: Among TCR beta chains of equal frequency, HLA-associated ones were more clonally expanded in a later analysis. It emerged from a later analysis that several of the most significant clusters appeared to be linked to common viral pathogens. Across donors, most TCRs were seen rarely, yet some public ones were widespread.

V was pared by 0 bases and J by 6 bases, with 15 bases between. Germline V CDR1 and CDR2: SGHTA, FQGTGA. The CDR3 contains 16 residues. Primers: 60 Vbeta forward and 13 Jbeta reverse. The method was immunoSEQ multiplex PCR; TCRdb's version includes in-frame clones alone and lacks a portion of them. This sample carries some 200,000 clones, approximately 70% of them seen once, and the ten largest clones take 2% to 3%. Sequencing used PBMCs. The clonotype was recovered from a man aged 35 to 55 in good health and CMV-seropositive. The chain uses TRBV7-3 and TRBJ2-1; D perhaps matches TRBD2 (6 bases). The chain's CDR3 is CASSLTPGVGVNEQFF. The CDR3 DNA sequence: TGTGCCAGCAGCTTAACGCCGGGAGTAGGGGTCAATGAGCAGTTCTTC.